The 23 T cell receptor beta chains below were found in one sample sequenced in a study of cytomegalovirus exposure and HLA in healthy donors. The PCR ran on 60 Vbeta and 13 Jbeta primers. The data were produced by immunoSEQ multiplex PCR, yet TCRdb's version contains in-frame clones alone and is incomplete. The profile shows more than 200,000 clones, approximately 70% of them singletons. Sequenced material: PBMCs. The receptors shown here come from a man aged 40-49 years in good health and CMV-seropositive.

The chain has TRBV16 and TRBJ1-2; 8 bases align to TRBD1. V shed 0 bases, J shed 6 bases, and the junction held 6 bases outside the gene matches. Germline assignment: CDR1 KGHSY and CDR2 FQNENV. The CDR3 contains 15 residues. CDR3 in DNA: TGTGCCAGCAGCCAATCGCCCGGACAGGGACATGGCTACACCTTC. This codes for CASSQSPGQGHGYTF. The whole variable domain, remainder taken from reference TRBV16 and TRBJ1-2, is GEEVAQTPKHLVRGEGQKAKLYCAPIKGHSYVFWYQQVLKNEFKFLISFQNENVFDETGMPKERFSAKCLPNSPCSLEIQATKLEDSAVYFCASSQSPGQGHGYTFGSGTRLTVV.

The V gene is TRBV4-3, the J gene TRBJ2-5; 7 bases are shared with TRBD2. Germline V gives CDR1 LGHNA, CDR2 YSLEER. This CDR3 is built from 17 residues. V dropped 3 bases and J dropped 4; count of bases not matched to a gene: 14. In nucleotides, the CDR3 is TGCGCCAGCAGCCACCGCTTGGGGGGGGTAGGGGCAGAGACCCAGTACTTC. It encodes CASSHRLGGVGAETQYF.

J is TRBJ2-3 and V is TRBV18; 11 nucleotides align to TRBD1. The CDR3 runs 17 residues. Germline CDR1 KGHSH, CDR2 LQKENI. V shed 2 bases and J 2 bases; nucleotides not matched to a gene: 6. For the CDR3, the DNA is TGTGCCAGCTCACCAATCTGGACAGGGGGCCCCACAGATACGCAGTATTTT. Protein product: CASSPIWTGGPTDTQYF. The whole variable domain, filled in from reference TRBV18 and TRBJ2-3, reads NAGVMQNPRHLVRRRGQEARLRCSPMKGHSHVYWYRQLPEEGLKFMVYLQKENIIDESGMPKERFSAEFPKEGPSILRIQQVVRGDSAAYFCASSPIWTGGPTDTQYFGPGTRLTVL.

CDR3 DNA: TGTGCCAGCAGTTCAGGGGTTCAGCCCCAGCATTTT. Its translation is CASSSGVQPQHF. The rearrangement uses TRBV6-1 and TRBJ1-5, with a weak D call TRBD1 (6 bases). CDR3 length equals 12 residues. The germline V gene has CDR1 MNHNS and CDR2 SASEGT. Trimming removed 5 bases at V and 6 bases at J, with 8 bases between.

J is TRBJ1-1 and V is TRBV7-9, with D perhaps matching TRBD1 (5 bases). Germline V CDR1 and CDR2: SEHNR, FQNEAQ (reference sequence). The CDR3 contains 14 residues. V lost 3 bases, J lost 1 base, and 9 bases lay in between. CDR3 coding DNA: TGTGCCAGCAGCTTCTATGGACAGAACACTGAAGCTTTCTTT. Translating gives CASSFYGQNTEAFF.

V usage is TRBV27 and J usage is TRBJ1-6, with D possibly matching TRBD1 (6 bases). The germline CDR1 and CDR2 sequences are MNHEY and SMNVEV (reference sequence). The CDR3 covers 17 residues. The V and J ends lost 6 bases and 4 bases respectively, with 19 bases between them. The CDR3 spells CASSQSAGALYNSPLHF. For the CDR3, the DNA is TGTGCCAGCAGCCAAAGCGCGGGGGCTCTTTATAATTCACCCCTCCACTTT.

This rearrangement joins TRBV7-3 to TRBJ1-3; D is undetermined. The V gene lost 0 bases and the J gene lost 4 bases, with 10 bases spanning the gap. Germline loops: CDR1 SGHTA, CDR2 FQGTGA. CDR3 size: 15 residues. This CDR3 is CASSLTPGLGNTIYF. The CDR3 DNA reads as TGTGCCAGCAGCTTAACTCCGGGGTTAGGAAACACCATATATTTT. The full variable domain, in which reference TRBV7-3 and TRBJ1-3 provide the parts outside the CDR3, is GAGVSQTPSNKVTEKGKYVELRCDPISGHTALYWYRQSLGQGPEFLIYFQGTGAADDSGLPNDRFFAVRPEGSVSTLKIQRTERGDSAVYLCASSLTPGLGNTIYFGEGSWLTVV.

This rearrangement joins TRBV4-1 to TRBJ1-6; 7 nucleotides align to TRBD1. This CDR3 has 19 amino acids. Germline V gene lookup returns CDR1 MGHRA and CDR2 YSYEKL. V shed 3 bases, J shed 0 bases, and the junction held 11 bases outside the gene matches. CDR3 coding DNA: TGCGCCAGCAGCCATCCCCCGGGACAGCTAAGCTCCTATAATTCACCCCTCCACTTT. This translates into CASSHPPGQLSSYNSPLHF.

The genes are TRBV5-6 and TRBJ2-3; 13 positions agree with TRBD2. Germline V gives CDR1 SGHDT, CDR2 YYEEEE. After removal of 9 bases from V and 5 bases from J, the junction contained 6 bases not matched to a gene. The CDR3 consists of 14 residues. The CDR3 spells CATRLAGGGDTQYF. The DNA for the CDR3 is TGTGCCACGCGACTAGCGGGGGGTGGAGATACGCAGTATTTT.

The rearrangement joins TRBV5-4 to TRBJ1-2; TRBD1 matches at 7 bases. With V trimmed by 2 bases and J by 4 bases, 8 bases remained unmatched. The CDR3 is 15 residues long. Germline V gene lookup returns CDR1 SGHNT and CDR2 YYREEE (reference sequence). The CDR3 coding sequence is TGTGCCAGCAGCTTAAGACAGGGTTTTATCTATGGCTACACCTTC. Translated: CASSLRQGFIYGYTF.

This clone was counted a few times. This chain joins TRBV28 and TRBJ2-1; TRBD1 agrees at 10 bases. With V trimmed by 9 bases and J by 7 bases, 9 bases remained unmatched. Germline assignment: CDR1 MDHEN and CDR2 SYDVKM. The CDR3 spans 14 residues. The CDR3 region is CASIRDRGFNEQFF. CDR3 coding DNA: TGTGCCAGTATTCGGGACAGGGGTTTTAATGAGCAGTTCTTC.

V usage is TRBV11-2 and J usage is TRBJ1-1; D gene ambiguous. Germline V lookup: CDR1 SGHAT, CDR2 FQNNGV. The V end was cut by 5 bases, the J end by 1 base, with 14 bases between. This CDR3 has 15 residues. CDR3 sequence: CASSRPTGRNTEAFF. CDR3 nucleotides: TGTGCCAGCAGCCGTCCAACCGGGAGGAACACTGAAGCTTTCTTT. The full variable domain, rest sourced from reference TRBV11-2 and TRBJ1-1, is EAGVAQSPRYKIIEKRQSVAFWCNPISGHATLYWYQQILGQGPKLLIQFQNNGVVDDSQLPKDRFSAERLKGVDSTLKIQPAKLEDSAVYLCASSRPTGRNTEAFFGQGTRLTVV.

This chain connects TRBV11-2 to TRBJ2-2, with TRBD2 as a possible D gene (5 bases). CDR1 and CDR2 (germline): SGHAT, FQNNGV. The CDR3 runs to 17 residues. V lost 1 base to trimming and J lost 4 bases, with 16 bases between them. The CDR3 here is CASSLAPGSRGTGELFF. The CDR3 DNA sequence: TGTGCCAGCAGCTTAGCTCCGGGCAGTCGGGGCACCGGGGAGCTGTTTTTT.

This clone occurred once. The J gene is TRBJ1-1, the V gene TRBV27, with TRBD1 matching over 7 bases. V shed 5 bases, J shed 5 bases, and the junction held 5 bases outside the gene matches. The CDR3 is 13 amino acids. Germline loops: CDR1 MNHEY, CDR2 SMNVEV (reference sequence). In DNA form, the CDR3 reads TGTGCCAGCAGTCAAGGGACAGTGACTGAAGCTTTCTTT. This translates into CASSQGTVTEAFF.

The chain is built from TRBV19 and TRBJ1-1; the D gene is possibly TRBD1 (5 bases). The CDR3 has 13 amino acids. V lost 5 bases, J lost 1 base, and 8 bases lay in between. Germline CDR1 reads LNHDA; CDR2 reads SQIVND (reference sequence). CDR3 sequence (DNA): TGTGCCAGTAGTGGGGCGCCGAACACTGAAGCTTTCTTT. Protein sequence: CASSGAPNTEAFF. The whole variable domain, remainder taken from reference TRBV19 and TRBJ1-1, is DGGITQSPKYLFRKEGQNVTLSCEQNLNHDAMYWYRQDPGQGLRLIYYSQIVNDFQKGDIAEGYSVSREKKESFPLTVTSAQKNPTAFYLCASSGAPNTEAFFGQGTRLTVV.

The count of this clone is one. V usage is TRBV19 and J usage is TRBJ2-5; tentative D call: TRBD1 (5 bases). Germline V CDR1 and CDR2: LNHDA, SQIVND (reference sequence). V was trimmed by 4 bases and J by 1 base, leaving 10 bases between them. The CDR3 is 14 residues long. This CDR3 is CASSRGHLQETQYF. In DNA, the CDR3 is TGTGCCAGTAGTAGAGGACACCTCCAAGAGACCCAGTACTTC. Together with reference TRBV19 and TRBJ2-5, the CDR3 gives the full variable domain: DGGITQSPKYLFRKEGQNVTLSCEQNLNHDAMYWYRQDPGQGLRLIYYSQIVNDFQKGDIAEGYSVSREKKESFPLTVTSAQKNPTAFYLCASSRGHLQETQYFGPGTRLLVL.

DNA for the CDR3: TGTGCCAGCAGTCTCGACAGGAGAACCTACGAGCAGTACTTC. Its translation is CASSLDRRTYEQYF. The chain uses TRBV2 and TRBJ2-7, with D perhaps TRBD1 (6 bases). The germline CDR1 and CDR2 sequences are SNHLY and FYNNEI. The CDR3 is 14 residues long. The V end lost 5 bases, the J end lost 2 bases, and 13 bases lay between the germline ends.

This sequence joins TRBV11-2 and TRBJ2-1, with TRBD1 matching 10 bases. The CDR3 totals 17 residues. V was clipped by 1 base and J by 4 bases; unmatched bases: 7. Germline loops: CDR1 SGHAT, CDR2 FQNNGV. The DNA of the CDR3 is TGTGCCAGCAGCTTAGTGTCCGGGACAGGGGCGTACAATGAGCAGTTCTTC. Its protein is CASSLVSGTGAYNEQFF.

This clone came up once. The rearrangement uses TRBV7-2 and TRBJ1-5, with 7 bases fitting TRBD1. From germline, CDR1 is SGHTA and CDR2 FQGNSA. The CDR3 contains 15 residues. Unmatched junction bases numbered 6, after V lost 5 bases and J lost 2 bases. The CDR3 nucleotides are TGTGCCAGCAGCCTCACAGGGGTAGGCAATCAGCCCCAGCATTTT. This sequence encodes CASSLTGVGNQPQHF.

The CDR3 DNA sequence: TGTGCCAGCTCACCACTGGTAGCCGAAGAGACCCAGTACTTC. Translating it yields CASSPLVAEETQYF. The genes are TRBV18 and TRBJ2-5, with D unclear. The V end lost 1 base, the J end lost 3 bases, and 9 bases lay between the germline ends. CDR3 length: 14 residues. The germline V gene encodes CDR1 KGHSH and CDR2 LQKENI.

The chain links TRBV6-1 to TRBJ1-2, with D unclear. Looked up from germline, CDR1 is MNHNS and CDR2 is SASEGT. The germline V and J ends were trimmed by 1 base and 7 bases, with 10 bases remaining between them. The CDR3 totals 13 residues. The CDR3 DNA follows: TGTGCCAGCAGTGAAGACAGCATAGGTGGCTACACCTTC. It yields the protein CASSEDSIGGYTF.

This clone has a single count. The DNA of the CDR3 is TGTGCCAGCAGAAACGGAGGGTACACTGAAGCTTTCTTT. It translates to CASRNGGYTEAFF. This sequence joins TRBV6-5 and TRBJ1-1; D not certain. Trimming took off 6 bases at V and 3 bases at J, with 11 bases between the two ends. CDR1 and CDR2 (germline): MNHEY, SVGAGI. The CDR3 spans 13 residues.

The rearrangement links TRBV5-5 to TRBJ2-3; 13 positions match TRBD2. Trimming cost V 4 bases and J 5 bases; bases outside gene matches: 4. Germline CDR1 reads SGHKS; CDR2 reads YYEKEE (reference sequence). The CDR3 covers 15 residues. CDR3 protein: CASSPRTSGRDTQYF. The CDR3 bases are TGTGCCAGCAGCCCTAGGACTAGCGGGAGAGATACGCAGTATTTT.